Below are 18 T cell receptor beta chains sequenced from a single sample in a study of T-cell memory formation after mild COVID-19 (dated by TCRdb to the early 2020s). The library was generated by 5' RACE. The run used an Illumina NovaSeq 6000. TCRdb reran the public reads through fastp at Q25 and MiXCR, keeping productive beta chains. Each CDR3 protein appears once, grouped with its most common genes and DNA. The sample table records 560,000 or so distinct CDR3 sequences; 15% to 20% of these occur just once. Around 8.1% of the sample is in the top ten clones. The sequencing sample was made of PBMCs or a T cell subset sorted from them (not recorded which). These receptors all come from an adult woman who had mild COVID-19 (a few samples of this study predate the infection). The sample titles of this study are shuffled in the database, so cell type and time point are left out; the donor was told from shared clones.

To note about this clonotype: Germline is not matched at one junction end, which may reflect a read error. In DNA, the CDR3 is TGTGCCAGCAGACAAGTTTATACAGAAGAAAAACTGTTTTTT. This sequence encodes CASRQVYTEEKLFF. This chain connects TRBV4-2 to TRBJ1-4; no firm D call. This CDR3 region has 14 residues. Germline V gene sequence: CDR1 LGHNA, CDR2 YNFKEQ.

The gene calls are TRBV5-1 and TRBJ1-2; possibly TRBD1 for D (5 bases). Germline lookup yields CDR1 SGHRS and CDR2 YFSETQ. V lost 0 bases and J lost 5, with 11 bases in between. The CDR3 runs to 14 residues. The CDR3 sequence is CASSLETGPYGYTF. CDR3 sequence (DNA): TGCGCCAGCAGCTTGGAAACAGGACCTTATGGCTACACCTTC.

This clonotype came up a few times. This sequence joins TRBV6-6 and TRBJ2-7; TRBD1 might be the D (6 bases). The V gene's germline CDR1 is MNHNY and CDR2 SVGAGI (reference sequence). The CDR3 spans 14 residues. Trimming removed 5 bases from V and 3 bases from J, with 14 bases in between. The CDR3 spells CASSTEGVGYEQYF. CDR3 DNA: TGTGCCAGCAGTACCGAGGGGGTCGGCTACGAGCAGTACTTC.

Comment on this clonotype: This may be a read error, as it is one base from a much larger clone. The V and J genes are TRBV5-5 and TRBJ2-7; 10 bases line up with TRBD1. This CDR3 region has 13 residues. V gave up 3 bases and J gave up 3 bases; unmatched junction bases: 0. Germline assignment: CDR1 SGHKS and CDR2 YYEKEE (reference sequence). CDR3 amino acids: CASSWTGGYEQYF. Here the CDR3 DNA reads TGTGCCAGCAGCTGGACAGGGGGCTACGAGCAGTACTTC.

Here the CDR3 reads CASISTGEQYF. The CDR3 region has the DNA TGTGCCAGCATCTCAACGGGCGAGCAGTACTTC. The chain combines TRBV7-3 with TRBJ2-7; no clear D. The CDR3 totals 11 residues. V gave up 7 bases and J gave up 6 bases, with 10 bases separating them. Germline V gene lookup returns CDR1 SGHTA and CDR2 FQGTGA.

This clonotype has more than one count but fewer than ten. This chain uses TRBV7-9 with TRBJ1-4; D uncertain. There are 18 residues in the CDR3. The ends were cut back, 1 base at V and 2 bases at J, with 17 bases in the middle. Germline CDR1 is SEHNR and CDR2 is FQNEAQ (reference sequence). CDR3 bases: TGTGCCAGCAGCTTAGGGGCCGCATCTCGAGTGACTAATGAAAAACTGTTTTTT. It yields the protein CASSLGAASRVTNEKLFF.

At least ten counts were recorded for this clonotype. The chain combines TRBV12-3 or TRBV12-4 with TRBJ2-3; D not certain. This CDR3 spans 15 amino acids. Trimming pared 5 bases from V and 0 bases from J, leaving 12 bases between. The CDR3 sequence: CASSHRTSSTDTQYF. As DNA, the CDR3 is TGTGCCAGCAGTCATAGGACGAGCAGCACAGATACGCAGTATTTT.

This clonotype was seen only a few times. The J gene is TRBJ2-7, the V gene TRBV15; TRBD2 matches at 13 bases. The ends lost 1 base at V and 1 base at J; junction bases unmatched: 4. This CDR3 has 17 residues. Germline loops: CDR1 LNHNV, CDR2 YYDKDF (reference sequence). The CDR3 spells CATSRGWGLAGSYEQYF. DNA of the CDR3: TGTGCCACCAGCAGAGGCTGGGGACTAGCGGGATCCTACGAGCAGTACTTC.

V gene TRBV5-1 combines with J gene TRBJ2-7; no firm D call. The V gene lost 0 bases and the J gene lost 3 bases, with 10 bases spanning the gap. The V gene's germline CDR1 is SGHRS and CDR2 YFSETQ. The CDR3 sequence is 14 residues long. The CDR3 is CASSLDDWDYEQYF. The CDR3 region has the DNA TGCGCCAGCAGCTTGGATGATTGGGACTACGAGCAGTACTTC. Variable domain in full (rest from reference TRBV5-1 and TRBJ2-7): KAGVTQTPRYLIKTRGQQVTLSCSPISGHRSVSWYQQTPGQGLQFLFEYFSETQRNKGNFPGRFSGRQFSNSRSEMNVSTLELGDSALYLCASSLDDWDYEQYFGPGTRLTVT.

This chain links TRBV24-1 with TRBJ2-5, with TRBD1 matching over 9 bases. J lost 4 bases, V lost 0 bases, and 2 bases had no gene match. This CDR3 is built from 15 residues. Germline values: CDR1 KGHDR, CDR2 SFDVKD. CDR3 sequence (DNA): TGTGCCACCAGTGATTTGGGGACAGGGCTAGAGACCCAGTACTTC. It translates to CATSDLGTGLETQYF.

CDR3 nucleotide sequence: TGTGCCAGCAGTTTCGGCAGTATAGCCAAAAACATTCAGTACTTC. Translating gives CASSFGSIAKNIQYF. This chain links TRBV12-3 or TRBV12-4 with TRBJ2-4; unclear D gene. V dropped 3 bases and J dropped 0 bases, with 9 bases sitting between them. The length of the CDR3 is 15 residues.

The J gene is TRBJ2-2, the V gene TRBV9; 8 bases are shared with TRBD2. CDR1 is SGDLS, CDR2 YYNGEE, per germline. The V segment lost 2 bases and the J segment 6 bases; nucleotides outside the gene matches: 12. The CDR3 sequence is 17 residues long. In DNA form, the CDR3 reads TGTGCCAGCAGCGTCCGAGGGAATAGCGGGGCGCCCGGGGAGCTGTTTTTT. This gives the protein CASSVRGNSGAPGELFF. The full variable domain, its missing parts supplied by reference TRBV9 and TRBJ2-2, is DSGVTQTPKHLITATGQRVTLRCSPRSGDLSVYWYQQSLDQGLQFLIQYYNGEERAKGNILERFSAQQFPDLHSELNLSSLELGDSALYFCASSVRGNSGAPGELFFGEGSRLTVL.

This sequence joins TRBV27 and TRBJ1-1, with D perhaps TRBD1 (6 bases). The germline V and J ends were trimmed by 4 bases and 0 bases, with 12 bases remaining between them. Germline CDR1 and CDR2: MNHEY and SMNVEV (reference sequence). The CDR3 totals 15 residues. The CDR3 DNA sequence: TGTGCCAGCAGTTCCCCGGGACACCTGAACACTGAAGCTTTCTTT. Its translation is CASSSPGHLNTEAFF.

The V gene is TRBV6-5, the J gene TRBJ1-6; D is perhaps TRBD1 (6 bases). Trimming removed 7 bases at V and 10 bases at J, with 20 bases between. CDR1 is MNHEY, CDR2 SVGAGI, per germline. The CDR3 extends over 15 amino acids. CDR3: CASTLTGGARSPLHF. CDR3 in DNA: TGTGCCAGCACCCTTACGGGGGGGGCAAGATCACCCCTCCACTTT.

The sample holds a few counts of this clonotype. V is TRBV11-2 and J is TRBJ2-1; 9 positions agree with TRBD2. The length of the CDR3 is 16 residues. V lost 5 bases and J lost 2; bases outside the gene matches: 7. Per the germline V gene, CDR1 is SGHAT and CDR2 is FQNNGV. This CDR3 reads CASSPRLAVTYNEQFF. CDR3 in DNA: TGTGCCAGCAGCCCCCGACTAGCGGTGACCTACAATGAGCAGTTCTTC.

The chain joins TRBV27 to TRBJ1-4; the D gene is possibly TRBD1 (6 bases). This CDR3 comprises 17 residues. Germline CDR1 MNHEY, CDR2 SMNVEV (reference sequence). The V end lost 2 bases, the J end lost 5 bases, and 18 bases lay between the germline ends. The CDR3 region has the DNA TGTGCCAGCAGTTTACCCCGACGTACAGGGAAAAATGAAAAACTGTTTTTT. Translated: CASSLPRRTGKNEKLFF.

This clonotype was seen a few times. This rearrangement joins TRBV6-5 to TRBJ2-5; the D gene could be TRBD1 or TRBD2 (5 bases each). Trimming stripped 7 bases from V and 5 bases from J, with 17 bases between. CDR1 and CDR2 from the germline V gene are MNHEY and SVGAGI. The CDR3 length is 14 residues. CDR3 in amino acids: CASNAVWGSETQYF. Here the CDR3 DNA reads TGTGCCAGCAATGCCGTATGGGGGAGTGAGACCCAGTACTTC.

The chain recombines TRBV12-3 or TRBV12-4 with TRBJ2-1, with no clear D. This CDR3 is 11 amino acids long. The CDR3 spells CAVGNYNEQFF. Here the CDR3 DNA reads TGTGCGGTGGGGAACTACAATGAGCAGTTCTTC.